This TCR beta chain was identified during a study of OX40 agonist ivuxolimab in advanced cancers. Study in general: Ivuxolimab, which patients received intravenously every 2 weeks, was dosed at 0.01 to 10 mg/kg. Whole-study results and caveats: CD8+ T cells (on average) carried more expanded clones than CD4+ T cells.

People who had autoimmune disease history or systemic immunosuppression were excluded. The assay was immunoSEQ multiplex PCR, and TCRdb's table has in-frame clones only and misses some. Seen here are roughly 50,000 clones, around 87% observed once, and the top ten hold 0.37%. As concerns this clone: Its antigen is as yet unknown.

The sequence derives from an adult with an advanced solid tumor such as melanoma, head and neck, liver or kidney cancer. The sequencing used CD4+ or CD8+ T cells sorted from blood, collected in a trial of the OX40 agonist ivuxolimab.

The CDR3 reads CAISGEGTPANYGYTF. The CDR3 DNA follows: TGTGCCATCAGTGGGGAAGGGACGCCAGCTAACTATGGCTACACCTTC. This chain connects TRBV10-3 to TRBJ1-2, with D possibly TRBD1 on 5 matching bases. The germline gives CDR1 ENHRY, CDR2 SYGVKD. Trimming took 4 bases from V and 0 from J, leaving 15 bases between them. This CDR3 comprises 16 residues.